This T cell receptor (beta chain) stems from a study of cytomegalovirus exposure and HLA in healthy donors. As for the study in general: The early release's HLA-typed donors yielded approximately 85 million unique TCRs. General study points: It was reported that TCR beta sequences correctly inferred the HLA-A and HLA-B alleles for most subjects.

In regard to this clone: Its antigen is not identified.

The PCR had 60 Vbeta and 13 Jbeta primers. Sequencing was performed with immunoSEQ multiplex PCR; in TCRdb, only in-frame clones are kept and a portion is missing. The sample yields 170,000 or so clones, 79% seen once. The CDR3 spans 17 residues. The trim removed 4 bases at V and 3 bases at J, leaving 9 bases unmatched. The germline V gene encodes CDR1 LNHDA and CDR2 SQIVND (reference sequence). The chain carries TRBV19 and TRBJ1-5; 10 bases fit TRBD1. The sequenced sample was PBMCs. This sequence originates from a woman in her forties in good health and CMV-seronegative. The CDR3 loop reads CASSTPGQGTSNQPQHF. CDR3 sequence (DNA): TGTGCCAGTAGTACCCCGGGACAGGGGACGTCCAATCAGCCCCAGCATTTT.